This T cell receptor (beta chain) derives from a study of CD8 T cells in Susac syndrome. RNA in amounts of roughly 0.5 to 1 ug was reverse transcribed with random hexamers. TCRdb re-derived calls from the immunoSEQ multiplex PCR reads in MiXCR, one entry per CDR3 protein. The table has 150,000 to 200,000 distinct CDR3 sequences, about 92% seen once. The receptor was isolated from a human donor in good health. The source material was CD4+ T cells from PBMCs.

CDR3 loop: CASSEYRGTSGNTIYF. As DNA, the CDR3 is TGTGCCAGCAGTGAATATAGGGGGACCTCTGGAAACACCATATATTTT. The chain carries TRBV25-1 and TRBJ1-3, with a tentative D call TRBD1 (6 bases). V gave up 0 bases and J gave up 0 bases, with 9 bases separating them. The CDR3 covers 16 residues. CDR1 and CDR2 (germline): MGHDK, SYGVNS.